Shown below are 2 T cell receptor beta chains from a single sample sequenced in a study of blood T cell repertoires in COVID-19. Data came from immunoSEQ multiplex PCR; TCRdb stores just in-frame clones and leaves some out. The sample contains approximately 170,000 clones, more than 75% of which appear only once. Source material: peripheral blood. Receptor source: a man aged 55 to 69 with active or convalescent COVID-19.

The chain combines TRBV7-2 with TRBJ1-1; 7 bases fit TRBD1. Germline values: CDR1 SGHTA, CDR2 FQGNSA. This CDR3 region has 15 residues. The V segment lost 3 bases and the J segment 1 base; nucleotides outside the gene matches: 5. The CDR3 region is CASSFTRDRNTEAFF. The DNA for the CDR3 is TGTGCCAGCAGCTTTACAAGGGACAGGAACACTGAAGCTTTCTTT.

The chain combines TRBV11-3 with TRBJ2-7; TRBD2 is a possible D gene (5 bases). There are 15 residues in the CDR3. CDR1 SGHNT and CDR2 YENEEA come from the germline V gene. V was shortened by 1 base and J by 0 bases, with 10 bases between the two germline ends. CDR3 region: CASSLGGYSSYEQYF. CDR3 nucleotide sequence: TGTGCCAGCAGCTTAGGAGGGTATAGCTCCTACGAGCAGTACTTC.